The source of this TCR beta chain is a study of glioma-infiltrating T cells. The CDR3 runs 14 residues. The germline V gene encodes CDR1 MGHRA and CDR2 YSYEKL. With regard to this clonotype: A much larger clone sits a single nucleotide away, making a read error possible.

TCR alpha and beta CDR3 regions were amplified from RNA using iRepertoire nested multiplex PCR. MiXCR was run by TCRdb on the multiplex PCR reads, yielding one entry per CDR3 protein. The table records roughly 100,000 distinct CDR3 sequences, around 28% of them present only once. Material: glioma tissue, nonneoplastic brain tissue, or PBMCs (not recorded which). The chain recombines TRBV4-1 with TRBJ2-7; the D is unclear. The sequence was obtained from a human donor with low-grade glioma or glioblastoma, undergoing nonglioma brain surgery, or in good health (not recorded which). The CDR3 nucleotides are TGCGCCAGCAGCCAAGATGGTGAAAGGTACGAGGAGTACTTC. Its translation: CASSQDGERYEEYF.